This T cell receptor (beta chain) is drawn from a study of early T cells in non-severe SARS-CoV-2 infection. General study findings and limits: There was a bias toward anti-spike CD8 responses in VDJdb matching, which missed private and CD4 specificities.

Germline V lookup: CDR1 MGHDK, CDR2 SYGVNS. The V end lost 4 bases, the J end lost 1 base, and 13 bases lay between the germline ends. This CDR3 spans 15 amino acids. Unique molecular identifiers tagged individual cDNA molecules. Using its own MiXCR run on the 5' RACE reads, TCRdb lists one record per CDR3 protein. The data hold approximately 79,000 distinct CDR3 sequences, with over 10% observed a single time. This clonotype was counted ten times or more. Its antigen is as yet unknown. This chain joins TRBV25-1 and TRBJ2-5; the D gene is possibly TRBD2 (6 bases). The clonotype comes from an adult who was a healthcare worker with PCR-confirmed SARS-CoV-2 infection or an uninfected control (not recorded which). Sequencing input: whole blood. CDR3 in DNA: TGTGCCAGCAGTGCCCCCGGGAGCGGCCAAGAGACCCAGTACTTC. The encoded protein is CASSAPGSGQETQYF.